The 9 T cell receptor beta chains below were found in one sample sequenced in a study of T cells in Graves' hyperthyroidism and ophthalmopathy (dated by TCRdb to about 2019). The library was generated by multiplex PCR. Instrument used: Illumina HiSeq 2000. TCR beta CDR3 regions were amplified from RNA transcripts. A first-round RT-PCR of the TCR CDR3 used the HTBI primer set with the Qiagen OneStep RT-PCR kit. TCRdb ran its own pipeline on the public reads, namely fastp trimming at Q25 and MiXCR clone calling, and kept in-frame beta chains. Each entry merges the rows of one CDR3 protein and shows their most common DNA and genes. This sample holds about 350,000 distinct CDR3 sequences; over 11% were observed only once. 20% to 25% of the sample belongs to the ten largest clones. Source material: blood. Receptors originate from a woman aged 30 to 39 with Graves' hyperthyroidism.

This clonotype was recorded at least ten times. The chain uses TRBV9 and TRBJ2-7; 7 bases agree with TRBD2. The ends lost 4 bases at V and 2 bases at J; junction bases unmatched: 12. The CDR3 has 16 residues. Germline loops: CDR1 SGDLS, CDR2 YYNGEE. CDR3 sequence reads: CASSSRGDRIAYEQYF. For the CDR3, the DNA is TGTGCCAGCAGCTCCCGGGGGGACCGAATCGCCTACGAGCAGTACTTC.

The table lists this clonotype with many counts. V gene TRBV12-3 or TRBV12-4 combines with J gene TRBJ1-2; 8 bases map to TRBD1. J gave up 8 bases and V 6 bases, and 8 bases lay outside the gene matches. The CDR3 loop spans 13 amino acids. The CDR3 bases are TGTGCCAGCAGAACTCCCGGGACAGGAGGCTACACCTTC. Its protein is CASRTPGTGGYTF.

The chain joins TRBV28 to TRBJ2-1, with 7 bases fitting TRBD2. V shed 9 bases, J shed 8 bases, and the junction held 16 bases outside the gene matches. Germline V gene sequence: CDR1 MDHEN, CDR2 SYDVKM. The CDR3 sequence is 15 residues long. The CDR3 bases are TGTGCCAGTAGATCAGGCGGGAGCTCCGACGATGAGCAGTTCTTC. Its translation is CASRSGGSSDDEQFF.

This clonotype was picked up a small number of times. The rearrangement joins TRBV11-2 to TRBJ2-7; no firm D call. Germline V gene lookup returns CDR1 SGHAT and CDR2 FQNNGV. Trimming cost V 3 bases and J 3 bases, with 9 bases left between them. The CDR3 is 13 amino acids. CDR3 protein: CASSFGSDYEQYF. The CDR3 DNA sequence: TGTGCCAGCAGCTTCGGGTCAGACTACGAGCAGTACTTC.

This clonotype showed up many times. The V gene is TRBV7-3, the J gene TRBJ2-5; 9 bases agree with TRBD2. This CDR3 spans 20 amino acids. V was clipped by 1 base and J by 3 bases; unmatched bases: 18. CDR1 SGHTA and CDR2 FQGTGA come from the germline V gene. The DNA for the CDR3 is TGTGCCAGCAGCTTAAGGTGTCGGTCCGACCGTTTAGCGGGAGAAGAGACCCAGTACTTC. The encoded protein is CASSLRCRSDRLAGEETQYF.

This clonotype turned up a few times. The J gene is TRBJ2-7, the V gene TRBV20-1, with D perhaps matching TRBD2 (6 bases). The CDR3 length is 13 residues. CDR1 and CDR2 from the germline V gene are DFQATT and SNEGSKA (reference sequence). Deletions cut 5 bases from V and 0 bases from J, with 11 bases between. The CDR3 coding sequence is TGCAGTGCTCATTCGGGGGACTCCTACGAGCAGTACTTC. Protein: CSAHSGDSYEQYF.

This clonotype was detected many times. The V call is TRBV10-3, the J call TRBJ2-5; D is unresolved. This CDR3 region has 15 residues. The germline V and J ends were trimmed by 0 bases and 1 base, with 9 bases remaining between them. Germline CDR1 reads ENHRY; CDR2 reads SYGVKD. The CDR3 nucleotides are TGTGCCATCAGTGAGTCGATGGATTCCCAAGAGACCCAGTACTTC. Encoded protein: CAISESMDSQETQYF.

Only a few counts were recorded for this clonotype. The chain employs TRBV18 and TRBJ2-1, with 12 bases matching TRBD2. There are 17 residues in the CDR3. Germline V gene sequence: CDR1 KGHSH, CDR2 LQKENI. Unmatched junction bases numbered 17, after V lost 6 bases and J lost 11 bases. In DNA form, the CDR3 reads TGTGCCAGCTCTCTACTTTTTAGCCCGGGACTAGCGGGTCAGCAGTTCTTC. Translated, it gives CASSLLFSPGLAGQQFF. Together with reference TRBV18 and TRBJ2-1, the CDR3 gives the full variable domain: NAGVMQNPRHLVRRRGQEARLRCSPMKGHSHVYWYRQLPEEGLKFMVYLQKENIIDESGMPKERFSAEFPKEGPSILRIQQVVRGDSAAYFCASSLLFSPGLAGQQFFGPGTRLTVL.

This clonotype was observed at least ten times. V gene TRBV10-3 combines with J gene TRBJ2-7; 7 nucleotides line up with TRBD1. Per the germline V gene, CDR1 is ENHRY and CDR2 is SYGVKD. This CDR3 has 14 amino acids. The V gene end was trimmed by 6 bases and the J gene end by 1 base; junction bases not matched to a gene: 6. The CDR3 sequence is CAISGTDLSYEQYF. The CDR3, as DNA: TGTGCCATCAGCGGGACAGACCTTTCCTACGAGCAGTACTTC.